This T cell receptor beta chain was sequenced in a study of blood T cell repertoires in COVID-19. Study-wide background: Whether acute or convalescent, the COVID-19 samples came from the United States, Italy and Spain.

The CDR3 covers 16 residues. Germline V gene sequence: CDR1 MDHEN, CDR2 SYDVKM. The ends were cut back, 5 bases at V and 5 bases at J, with 21 bases in the middle. As originally analysed: Counts of nucleated cells, estimated from reference gene primer amplification, were obtained. The assay was immunoSEQ multiplex PCR, and TCRdb's table has in-frame clones only and misses some. The V and J calls and the clone size are those of that table, but D and trimming were determined from the DNA. The sample has roughly 50,000 clones; 80% to 85% are singletons. The sequence was obtained from a woman aged 55-75 years with acute or convalescent COVID-19. Sequenced input: peripheral blood. V gene TRBV28 combines with J gene TRBJ1-2, with D tentatively TRBD1 (6 bases). This CDR3 reads CASSARGGRGRYGYTF. The CDR3 DNA sequence: TGTGCCAGCAGTGCCCGGGGGGGGCGCGGACGGTATGGCTACACCTTC.